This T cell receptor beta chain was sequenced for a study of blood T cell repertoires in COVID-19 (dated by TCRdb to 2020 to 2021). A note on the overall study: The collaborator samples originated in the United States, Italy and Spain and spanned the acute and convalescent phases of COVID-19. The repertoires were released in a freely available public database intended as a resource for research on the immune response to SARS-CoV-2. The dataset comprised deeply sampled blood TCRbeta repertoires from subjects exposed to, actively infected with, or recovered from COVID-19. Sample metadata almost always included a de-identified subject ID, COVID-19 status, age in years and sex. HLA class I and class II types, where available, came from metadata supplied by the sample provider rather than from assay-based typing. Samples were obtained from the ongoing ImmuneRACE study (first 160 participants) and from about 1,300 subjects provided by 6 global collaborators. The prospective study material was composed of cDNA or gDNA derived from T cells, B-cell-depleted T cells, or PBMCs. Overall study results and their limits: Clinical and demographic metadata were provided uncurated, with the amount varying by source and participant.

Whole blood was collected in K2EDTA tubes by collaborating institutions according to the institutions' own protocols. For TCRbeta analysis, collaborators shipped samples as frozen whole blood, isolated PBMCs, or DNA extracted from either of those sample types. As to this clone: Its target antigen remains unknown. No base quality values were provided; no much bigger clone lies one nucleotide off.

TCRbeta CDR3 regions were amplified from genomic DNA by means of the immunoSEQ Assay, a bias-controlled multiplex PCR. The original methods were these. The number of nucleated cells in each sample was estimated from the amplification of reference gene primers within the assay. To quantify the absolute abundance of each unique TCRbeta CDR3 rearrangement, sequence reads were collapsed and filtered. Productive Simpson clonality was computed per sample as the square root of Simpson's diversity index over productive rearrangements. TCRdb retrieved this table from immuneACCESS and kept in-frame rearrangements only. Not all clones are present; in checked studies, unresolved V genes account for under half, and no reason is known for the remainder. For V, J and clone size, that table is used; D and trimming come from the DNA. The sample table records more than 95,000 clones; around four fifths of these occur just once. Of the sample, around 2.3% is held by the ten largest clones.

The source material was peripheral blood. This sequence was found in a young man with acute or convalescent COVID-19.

The CDR3 amino acid sequence is: CASSLGLAGGEDTQYF. The nucleotides read TGTGCCAGCAGCCTCGGACTAGCGGGAGGAGAAGATACGCAGTATTTT. The chain uses TRBV28 and TRBJ2-3; 14 bases in the junction line up with TRBD2. V loses 6 bases at its end and J loses 5 bases; junction bases beyond the gene matches: 7. In the germline V gene, CDR1 corresponds to MDHEN and CDR2 to SYDVKM. The CDR3 goes from the cysteine to the phenylalanine over 16 residues. The CDR3 DNA has 48 bases and is translated from base 1.